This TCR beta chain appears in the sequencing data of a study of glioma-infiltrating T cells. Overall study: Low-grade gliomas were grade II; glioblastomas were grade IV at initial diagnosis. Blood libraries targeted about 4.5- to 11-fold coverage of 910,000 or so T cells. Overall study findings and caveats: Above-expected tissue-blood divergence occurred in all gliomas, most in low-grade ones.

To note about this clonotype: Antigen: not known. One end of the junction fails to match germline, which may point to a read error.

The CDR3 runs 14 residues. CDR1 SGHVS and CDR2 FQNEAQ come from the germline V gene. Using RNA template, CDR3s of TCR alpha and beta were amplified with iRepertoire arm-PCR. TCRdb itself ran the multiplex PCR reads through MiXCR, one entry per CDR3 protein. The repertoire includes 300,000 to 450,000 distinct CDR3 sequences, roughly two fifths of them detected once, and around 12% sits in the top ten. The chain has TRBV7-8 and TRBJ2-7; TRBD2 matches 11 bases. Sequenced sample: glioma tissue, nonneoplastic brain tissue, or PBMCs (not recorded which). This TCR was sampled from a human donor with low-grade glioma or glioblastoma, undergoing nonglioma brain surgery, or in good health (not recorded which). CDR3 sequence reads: CASSIAGGPYEQYF. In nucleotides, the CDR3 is TGTGCCAGCAGCATAGCGGGAGGGCCTTACGAGCAGTACTTC.